A selection of T cell receptor beta chains follows, all from one sample in a study of metastatic and nonmetastatic thyroid tumors. TCRdb re-called the PCR reads through MiXCR. This sample has 25,000 to 30,000 clones, with approximately 4% found just once. The sample was blood. The origin of the receptors is a female donor with papillary thyroid cancer or a benign thyroid nodule (not recorded which). Some clones in this sample may be carry-over from other donors' samples. Both conserved end residues are part of each CDR3. Each record gives: CDR3 protein, CDR3 DNA, clone size, D gene, V gene, J gene. A D gene is named only where the DNA matches it firmly. A row's size may be missing; if present it is once, few, many or a size class.

cdr3_aa: CASSQLAGGGEQFF
cdr3_nt: TGTGCCAGCAGTCAACTAGCGGGAGGGGGGGAGCAGTTCTTC
clone_size: medium-sized
d_call: TRBD2
v_call: TRBV27
j_call: TRBJ2-1

cdr3_aa: CASSPDRREAFF
cdr3_nt: TGTGCCAGCAGTCCCGACCGGCGGGAAGCTTTCTTT
clone_size: NA
d_call: NA
v_call: TRBV6-2/TRBV6-3
j_call: TRBJ1-1

cdr3_aa: CASSEAAEAEKLFF
cdr3_nt: TGTGCCAGCAGTGAAGCGGCGGAGGCCGAAAAACTGTTTTTT
clone_size: few
d_call: NA
v_call: TRBV6-1
j_call: TRBJ1-4

cdr3_aa: CARESIQGSPLHF
cdr3_nt: TGTGCCAGAGAAAGTATTCAAGGTTCACCCCTCCACTTT
clone_size: many
d_call: NA
v_call: TRBV2
j_call: TRBJ1-6

cdr3_aa: CASSFAIPGAEQFF
cdr3_nt: TGTGCCAGCAGCTTCGCGATCCCAGGCGCTGAGCAGTTCTTC
clone_size: few
d_call: NA
v_call: TRBV7-8
j_call: TRBJ2-1

cdr3_aa: CASSLEGLAVHTDTQYF
cdr3_nt: TGTGCCAGCAGCCTGGAGGGGCTAGCGGTACACACGGATACGCAGTATTTT
clone_size: many
d_call: TRBD2
v_call: TRBV5-4
j_call: TRBJ2-3

cdr3_aa: CAWSSGRANYNEQFF
cdr3_nt: TGTGCCTGGAGCTCGGGCAGGGCGAACTACAATGAGCAGTTCTTC
clone_size: few
d_call: NA
v_call: TRBV30
j_call: TRBJ2-1

cdr3_aa: CASSLGPQGAARGYTF
cdr3_nt: TGTGCCAGCAGCTTAGGCCCCCAGGGGGCCGCTCGGGGCTATACCTTC
clone_size: few
d_call: TRBD1
v_call: TRBV11-2
j_call: TRBJ1-2

cdr3_aa: CASSYGQGGNTIYF
cdr3_nt: TGTGCCAGCAGTTACGGCCAGGGAGGAAACACCATATATTTT
clone_size: few
d_call: NA
v_call: TRBV6-5
j_call: TRBJ1-3

cdr3_aa: CASSPRDVYNEQLF
cdr3_nt: TGTGCCAGCAGTCCCCGGGATGTTTACAATGAGCAGCTCTTC
clone_size: many
d_call: NA
v_call: TRBV27
j_call: TRBJ2-1

cdr3_aa: CASSLLPGGGYNEQFF
cdr3_nt: TGCGCCAGCAGCTTGTTGCCGGGAGGTGGCTACAATGAGCAGTTCTTC
clone_size: many
d_call: TRBD2
v_call: TRBV5-1
j_call: TRBJ2-1

cdr3_aa: CSAFKSGIYTGELFF
cdr3_nt: TGCAGTGCCTTTAAGAGCGGGATCTACACCGGGGAGCTGTTTTTT
clone_size: many
d_call: TRBD2
v_call: TRBV20-1
j_call: TRBJ2-2

cdr3_aa: CASSEEAGGSGDTQYF
cdr3_nt: TGTGCCAGCAGTGAAGAGGCGGGAGGGTCAGGGGATACGCAGTATTTT
clone_size: medium-sized
d_call: TRBD2
v_call: TRBV6-1
j_call: TRBJ2-3

cdr3_aa: CASSSAQNEQFF
cdr3_nt: TGTGCCAGCTCGTCAGCTCAGAATGAGCAGTTCTTC
clone_size: many
d_call: NA
v_call: TRBV18
j_call: TRBJ2-1

cdr3_aa: CASSLDSYNEQFF
cdr3_nt: TGTGCCAGCAGTTTGGACTCCTACAATGAGCAGTTCTTC
clone_size: medium-sized
d_call: NA
v_call: TRBV27
j_call: TRBJ2-1

cdr3_aa: CASSTAGENYGYTF
cdr3_nt: TGTGCCAGCAGTACGGCAGGGGAAAACTATGGCTACACCTTC
clone_size: medium-sized
d_call: NA
v_call: TRBV28
j_call: TRBJ1-2

cdr3_aa: CASSLLAGNQPQHF
cdr3_nt: TGTGCCAGCAGTTTATTGGCCGGAAATCAGCCCCAGCATTTT
clone_size: many
d_call: NA
v_call: TRBV28
j_call: TRBJ1-5

cdr3_aa: CASSSRGGEQYF
cdr3_nt: TGCGCCAGCAGCTCGAGGGGGGGCGAGCAGTACTTC
clone_size: many
d_call: NA
v_call: TRBV4-1
j_call: TRBJ2-7

cdr3_aa: CASSPGTEAFF
cdr3_nt: TGTGCCAGCAGCCCAGGGACTGAAGCTTTCTTT
clone_size: few
d_call: NA
v_call: TRBV11-3
j_call: TRBJ1-1

cdr3_aa: CASSSSRSGNTIYF
cdr3_nt: TGTGCCAGCAGCTCTTCCCGCTCTGGAAACACCATATATTTT
clone_size: many
d_call: NA
v_call: TRBV2
j_call: TRBJ1-3

cdr3_aa: CASGTPGRANTEAFF
cdr3_nt: TGTGCCAGCGGCACCCCAGGTAGGGCGAACACTGAAGCTTTCTTT
clone_size: many
d_call: NA
v_call: TRBV12-3/TRBV12-4
j_call: TRBJ1-1

cdr3_aa: CASSYSGEASGELFF
cdr3_nt: TGTGCCAGCAGTTATTCGGGGGAAGCTTCCGGGGAGCTGTTTTTT
clone_size: few
d_call: NA
v_call: TRBV6-2/TRBV6-3
j_call: TRBJ2-2

cdr3_aa: CASSPGQGSQPQHF
cdr3_nt: TGTGCCAGCAGTCCCGGACAGGGGAGTCAGCCCCAGCATTTT
clone_size: many
d_call: TRBD1
v_call: TRBV28
j_call: TRBJ1-5

cdr3_aa: CASSQARGAGELFF
cdr3_nt: TGTGCCAGCAGCCAAGCACGAGGGGCCGGGGAGCTGTTTTTT
clone_size: NA
d_call: NA
v_call: TRBV3-1
j_call: TRBJ2-2